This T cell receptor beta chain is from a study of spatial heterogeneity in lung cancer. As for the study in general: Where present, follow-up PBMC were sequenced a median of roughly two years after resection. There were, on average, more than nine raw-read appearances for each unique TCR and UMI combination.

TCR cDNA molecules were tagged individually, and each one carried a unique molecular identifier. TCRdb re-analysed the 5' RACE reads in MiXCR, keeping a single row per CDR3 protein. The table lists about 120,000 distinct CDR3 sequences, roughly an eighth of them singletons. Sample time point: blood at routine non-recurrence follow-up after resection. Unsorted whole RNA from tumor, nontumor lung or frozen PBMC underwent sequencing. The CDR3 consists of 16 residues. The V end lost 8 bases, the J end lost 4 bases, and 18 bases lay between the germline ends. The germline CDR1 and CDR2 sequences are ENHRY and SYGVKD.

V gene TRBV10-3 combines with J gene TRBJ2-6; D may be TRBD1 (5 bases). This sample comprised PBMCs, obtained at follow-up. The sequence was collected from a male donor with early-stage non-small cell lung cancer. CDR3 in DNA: TGTGCCATCGGCCCTTCAGGGCCTGCGGGGGCCAACGTCCTGACTTTC. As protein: CAIGPSGPAGANVLTF.